Following are 22 T cell receptor beta chains from one sample sequenced in a study of human T cells and chemical hapten exposure. Time point of the sample: healthy volunteer bleed at 2 weeks. Unfractionated whole blood was the source from which total RNA was extracted. MiXCR was run by TCRdb on the RACE reads, yielding one entry per CDR3 protein. The sample lists some 93,000 distinct CDR3 sequences, about 8.6% occurring once. Source material: whole blood. The receptors here all came from a female donor in good health. Some clones in this sample may be carry-over from other donors' samples.

V is TRBV7-9 and J is TRBJ1-4; 7 nucleotides agree with TRBD1. This CDR3 has 18 residues. Germline trimming cut 5 bases from V and 0 bases from J; bases unmatched to any gene: 12. CDR1 and CDR2 (germline): SEHNR, FQNEAQ (reference sequence). Here the CDR3 DNA reads TGTGCCAGCAGCCCCGGGACAGACTACTTTGCAACTAATGAAAAACTGTTTTTT. This codes for CASSPGTDYFATNEKLFF.

This clonotype occurred a few times. The chain combines TRBV7-9 with TRBJ1-1; no clear D. Germline loops: CDR1 SEHNR, CDR2 FQNEAQ (reference sequence). There are 11 residues in the CDR3. Trimming cost V 1 base and J 10 bases, with 7 bases left between them. This CDR3 reads CASSLGPGAFF. The DNA of the CDR3 is TGTGCCAGCAGCTTAGGTCCTGGAGCTTTCTTT.

This clonotype was found a few times. V and J are TRBV29-1 and TRBJ2-3; 12 bases are shared with TRBD2. V trimming: 8 bases; J trimming: 2 bases; junction bases outside the gene matches: 5. CDR1 and CDR2 from the germline V gene are SQVTM and ANQGSEA. The CDR3 loop spans 14 amino acids. The CDR3 protein is CSLRTSGTTDTQYF. The DNA for the CDR3 is TGCAGCCTTAGGACTAGCGGGACCACAGATACGCAGTATTTT.

J is TRBJ2-3 and V is TRBV7-2, with 9 bases matching TRBD1. The junction had 8 bases not matched to a gene; V was cut back by 5 bases and J by 2 bases. Germline V CDR1 and CDR2: SGHTA, FQGNSA. This CDR3 is 16 amino acids long. CDR3 sequence reads: CASSRRQGGITDTQYF. In DNA, the CDR3 is TGTGCCAGCAGCCGAAGACAGGGGGGAATCACAGATACGCAGTATTTT.

Ten or more counts support this clonotype. This chain joins TRBV6-4 and TRBJ1-1; D gene uncertain. Germline CDR1 MRHNA, CDR2 SNTAGT. V dropped 2 bases and J dropped 2 bases, with 6 bases sitting between them. CDR3 size: 13 residues. CDR3 nucleotide sequence: TGTGCCAGCAGTGACGGGGATAACACTGAAGCTTTCTTT. It yields the protein CASSDGDNTEAFF.

This clonotype was seen a handful of times. The chain couples TRBV24-1 to TRBJ2-3; the D call may be TRBD1 or TRBD2 (5 bases each). The CDR3 length is 13 residues. Trimming took off 10 bases at V and 2 bases at J, with 12 bases between the two ends. From germline, CDR1 is KGHDR and CDR2 SFDVKD. The DNA of the CDR3 is TGTGCCACTACCGAGGGGACCACAGATACGCAGTATTTT. It specifies CATTEGTTDTQYF.

This chain connects TRBV5-4 to TRBJ1-1; a weak D match, TRBD1 (5 bases). The V gene's germline CDR1 is SGHNT and CDR2 YYREEE (reference sequence). Trimming took off 2 bases at V and 6 bases at J, with 23 bases between the two ends. The CDR3 is made up of 17 amino acids. Written as DNA, the CDR3 is TGTGCCAGCAGCTTCGTCCGGCGGGAGGGACCGAGGGCTGAAGCTTTCTTT. Residues: CASSFVRREGPRAEAFF.

The sample holds many counts of this clonotype. The CDR3 loop reads CASTLPEWSQPQHF. CDR3 sequence (DNA): TGTGCCAGCACCCTTCCCGAGTGGAGTCAGCCCCAGCATTTT. The chain is built from TRBV28 and TRBJ1-5; D uncertain. V was cut by 7 bases and J by 6 bases, with 16 bases left in between. The CDR3 extends over 14 amino acids. Germline lookup yields CDR1 MDHEN and CDR2 SYDVKM.

For this clonotype: Just one base apart from a much larger clone, this may be a read error. The V and J genes are TRBV15 and TRBJ2-3, with D possibly being TRBD2 (7 bases). The CDR3 is 13 amino acids. Germline assignment: CDR1 LNHNV and CDR2 YYDKDF (reference sequence). DNA of the CDR3: TGTACCACCAGCAGAGTAGGGGGAGGGACGCAGTATTTT. Its translation is CTTSRVGGGTQYF. Drawing the rest from reference TRBV15 and TRBJ2-3, the complete variable domain is DAMVIQNPRYQVTQFGKPVTLSCSQTLNHNVMYWYQQKSSQAPKLLFHYYDKDFNNEADTPDNFQSRRPNTSFCFLDIRSPGLGDTAMYLCTTSRVGGGTQYFGPGTRLTVL.

The chain carries TRBV14 and TRBJ2-7; 9 nucleotides agree with TRBD2. V lost 1 base, J lost 3 bases, and 10 bases stayed unmatched. Germline values: CDR1 SGHDN, CDR2 FVKESK. The CDR3 is made up of 17 amino acids. The CDR3 DNA follows: TGTGCCAGCAGCCAAGTTGGGGGAGCGGGAGGCTTCTACGAGCAGTACTTC. Protein product: CASSQVGGAGGFYEQYF.

V gene TRBV30 combines with J gene TRBJ1-5; D may be TRBD1 (5 bases). The germline gives CDR1 GTSNPN, CDR2 SVGIG (reference sequence). This CDR3 spans 13 amino acids. V lost 5 bases to trimming and J lost 5 bases, with 13 bases between them. The CDR3 here is CAWSKGSYQPQHF. The DNA for the CDR3 is TGTGCCTGGTCGAAGGGGAGTTATCAGCCCCAGCATTTT.

The rearrangement uses TRBV12-3 or TRBV12-4 and TRBJ2-1; 11 nucleotides line up with TRBD2. V was clipped by 6 bases and J by 4 bases; unmatched bases: 2. The CDR3 sequence is 14 residues long. CDR3 coding DNA: TGTGCCAGCAGGGGACTAGCGGAGTACAATGAGCAGTTCTTC. Its protein is CASRGLAEYNEQFF.

The V call is TRBV25-1, the J call TRBJ2-2; maybe TRBD2 (6 bases). The germline gives CDR1 MGHDK, CDR2 SYGVNS. The CDR3 contains 12 residues. Trimming cost V 11 bases and J 3 bases, with 10 bases left between them. CDR3 sequence (DNA): TGTGCCTTCGGGAGTGACACCGGGGAGCTGTTTTTT. The encoded protein is CAFGSDTGELFF.

This clonotype was picked up many times. The gene calls are TRBV7-3 and TRBJ2-3, with D perhaps given as TRBD1 or TRBD2 (5 bases each). In germline, CDR1 is SGHTA, CDR2 FQGTGA. The CDR3 extends over 14 amino acids. Trimming removed 4 bases at V and 9 bases at J, with 17 bases between. The CDR3 loop is CASSSDRDPTTQYF. In DNA form, the CDR3 reads TGTGCCAGCAGCTCCGATCGGGACCCGACGACGCAGTATTTT.

This clonotype has just a few counts. This chain links TRBV24-1 with TRBJ2-1; D uncertain. Per germline, CDR1 KGHDR and CDR2 SFDVKD. Trimming took off 5 bases at V and 9 bases at J, with 7 bases between the two ends. CDR3 length: 11 amino acids. The CDR3, as DNA: TGTGCCACCAGTGTTGGGCTTGAGCAGTTCTTC. It specifies CATSVGLEQFF.

The chain couples TRBV7-9 to TRBJ2-1, with no clear D. The CDR3 runs 15 residues. Trimming pared 3 bases from V and 6 bases from J, leaving 15 bases between. CDR1 is SEHNR and CDR2 is FQNEAQ in the germline V gene (reference sequence). The CDR3 DNA sequence: TGTGCCAGCAGCTTGGGCTACCTAGGGATCAATGAGCAGTTCTTC. Amino acid sequence: CASSLGYLGINEQFF.

This clonotype was detected a few times. The rearrangement joins TRBV28 to TRBJ2-4; D gene unclear. Germline lookup yields CDR1 MDHEN and CDR2 SYDVKM. Between the trimmed V and J ends, which lost 6 bases and 3 bases, there was a span of 12 bases. The CDR3 totals 14 residues. The chain's CDR3 is CASRPLKGKNIQYF. CDR3 bases: TGTGCCAGCAGACCCTTGAAAGGCAAAAACATTCAGTACTTC.

This clonotype was seen a handful of times. This chain joins TRBV20-1 and TRBJ1-1; 7 bases are a match to TRBD1. Germline loops: CDR1 DFQATT, CDR2 SNEGSKA (reference sequence). V shed 5 bases and J 5 bases; nucleotides not matched to a gene: 5. There are 12 residues in the CDR3. The CDR3 bases are TGCAGTGCTGAAGACAGGGAGACTGAAGCTTTCTTT. Protein sequence: CSAEDRETEAFF.

This clonotype occurred a few times. The genes are TRBV6-2 or TRBV6-3 and TRBJ1-2; the D is unclear. CDR1 is MNHEY and CDR2 is SVGEGT in the germline V gene. The CDR3 sequence is 15 residues long. Trimming cost V 4 bases and J 3 bases, with 15 bases left between them. Here the CDR3 reads CASSFRTGFDYGYTF. The CDR3, as DNA: TGTGCCAGCAGTTTCAGGACGGGATTTGACTATGGCTACACCTTC.

This chain joins TRBV9 and TRBJ2-1; 9 bases match TRBD1. CDR3 length: 14 residues. Trimming cost V 4 bases and J 6 bases; bases outside gene matches: 5. Per germline, CDR1 SGDLS and CDR2 YYNGEE. The CDR3 sequence: CASSPGQGVNEQFF. Written as DNA, the CDR3 is TGTGCCAGCAGCCCGGGACAGGGAGTCAATGAGCAGTTCTTC.

The sample holds a few counts of this clonotype. The genes are TRBV2 and TRBJ2-3; D is possibly TRBD2 (6 bases). Germline lookup yields CDR1 SNHLY and CDR2 FYNNEI. The V and J ends lost 3 bases and 0 bases respectively, with 13 bases between them. The CDR3 contains 16 residues. The CDR3 region is CASSDPGEVSTDTQYF. In DNA, the CDR3 is TGTGCCAGCAGTGATCCGGGGGAGGTCAGCACAGATACGCAGTATTTT.

V gene TRBV6-1 combines with J gene TRBJ2-3, with 8 bases fitting TRBD2. The germline CDR1 and CDR2 sequences are MNHNS and SASEGT. There are 15 residues in the CDR3. V trimming: 7 bases; J trimming: 0 bases; junction bases outside the gene matches: 6. CDR3 sequence reads: CASTATSESTDTQYF. CDR3 DNA sequence: TGTGCCAGCACCGCGACTAGCGAGAGCACAGATACGCAGTATTTT.